Listed below are T cell receptor beta chains from one sample, sequenced in a study of blood T cell repertoires in COVID-19. Some clones are missing from TCRdb's copy, which holds only in-frame ones; the method was immunoSEQ multiplex PCR. The sample records roughly 56,000 clones, roughly 92% being singletons. The source material was peripheral blood. The origin of the receptors is a man aged 45-60 years with active COVID-19. Both conserved end residues are part of each CDR3. The order of the fields is V gene, clone size, CDR3 protein. Clone sizes are given selectively: once, few, many, or a class where the clone is expanded.

TRBV6-5 | NA | CASSRQGVGEKLFF
TRBV12-1 | NA | CASSPSCPFSGGYNEQFF
TRBV7-6 | NA | CASSPPWSGGAVGELFF
TRBV24-1 | NA | CAASGQGGNEQYF
TRBV4-1 | NA | CASSRGEGTTNEKLFF
TRBV19 | NA | CASSPVDRPRETQYF
TRBV7-6 | NA | CASSVAGGPNNEQFF
TRBV19 | NA | CASSTHRGLRETQYF
TRBV19 | NA | CASSRNRGVMGNEQFF
TRBV27 | NA | CASSSTSGRAYEQFF
TRBV11-2 | few | CASSLVGGMNSPLHF
TRBV5-4 | NA | CASSLKLAGGGSNTQYF
TRBV15 | NA | CATSRDEGRGRYEQFF
TRBV12-5 | once | CASGSQSSGGTEAFF
TRBV12-5 | NA | CASGLAGGYEQYF
TRBV7-2 | NA | CASSLDPYSYEQYF
TRBV7-2 | once | CASSLKGGQDYGYTF
TRBV19 | NA | CASRLSGRIGGEQFF
TRBV19 | NA | CASSIATRSEEQFF
TRBV4-3 | NA | CASSQEAGGPAFF
TRBV29-1 | NA | CSVTGDEQYF
TRBV19 | once | CASTKDRVGNQPQHF
TRBV28 | NA | CASSFTQLAGELFF
TRBV11-3 | NA | CASSLGLAGGPSTDTQYF
TRBV5-4 | NA | CASSPRTGGKDTEAFF
TRBV23-1 | once | CASSQPDRGEQQYF
TRBV11-3 | NA | CASSLAQGRNEQFF
TRBV27 | NA | CASSLLPRAQGSYEQYF
TRBV5-4 | NA | CASTRQGSTEAFF
TRBV4-3 | NA | CASSHLTGGTEAFF
TRBV19 | NA | CASSIASGRKEFF
TRBV7-2 | few | CASSQGQPYSPLHF
TRBV6-2/TRBV6-3 | NA | CASSYSYNAGVRGYTF
TRBV3-1/TRBV3-2 | NA | CASSPDRTYGYTF
TRBV2 | NA | CASIIMNYGNEQFF
TRBV5-8 | NA | CASSPRGRATNEKLFF
TRBV10-3 | NA | CAISGSWGEQETQYF
TRBV19 | NA | CASSQGAYEQYF
TRBV9 | NA | CASSPDGLAGEQYF
TRBV29-1 | NA | CSVIPPGGSSYEQYF
TRBV19 | NA | CASSTGTEQYF
TRBV5-4 | NA | CASSLGVLSGSVDTQYF
TRBV5-1 | NA | CASSLGQGGQPQHF
TRBV7-8 | NA | CASSPGTGPAYNSPLHF
TRBV5-6 | NA | CASSLDYRQRMNTEAFF
TRBV5-1 | NA | CASTAGLSSYNSPLHF
TRBV6-2/TRBV6-3 | once | CASSYVGLANTGELFF
TRBV4-3 | NA | CASSQDTTGGGGYTF
TRBV4-2 | NA | CASGEQGARGYTF
TRBV5-4 | NA | CASSLEGRRGNEQYF
TRBV18 | NA | CASSTTSVSYEQYF
TRBV5-1 | once | CASSLVRTSGQTQYF
TRBV6-5 | NA | CASSWDWTSGNTIYF
TRBV27 | NA | CASRPLQGPLNEKLFF
TRBV23-1 | NA | CASSQSGGSRTYGYTF
TRBV6-1 | NA | CASSDPAGAYGYTF
TRBV5-1 | NA | CASSSRAGGTYEQYF
TRBV2 | NA | CASRGLVVGNEQFF